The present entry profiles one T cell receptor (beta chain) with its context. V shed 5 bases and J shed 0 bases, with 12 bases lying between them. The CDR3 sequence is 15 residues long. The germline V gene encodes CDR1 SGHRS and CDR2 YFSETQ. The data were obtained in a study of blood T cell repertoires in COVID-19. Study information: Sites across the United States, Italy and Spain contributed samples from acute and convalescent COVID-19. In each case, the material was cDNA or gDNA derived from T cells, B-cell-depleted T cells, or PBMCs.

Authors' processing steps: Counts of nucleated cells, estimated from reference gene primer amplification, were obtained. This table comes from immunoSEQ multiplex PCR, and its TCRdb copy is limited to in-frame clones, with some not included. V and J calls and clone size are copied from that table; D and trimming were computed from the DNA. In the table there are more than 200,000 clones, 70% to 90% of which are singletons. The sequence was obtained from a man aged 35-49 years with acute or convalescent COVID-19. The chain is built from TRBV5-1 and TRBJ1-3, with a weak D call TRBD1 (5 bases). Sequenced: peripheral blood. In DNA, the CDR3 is TGCGCCAGCAGAGGGGTTCCTAACTCTGGAAACACCATATATTTT. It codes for CASRGVPNSGNTIYF.